This entry lists 11 T cell receptor beta chains sequenced from one sample in a study of beta chain features in type 1 diabetes. Since all of the isolated RNA was reverse transcribed, expressed TCRB transcripts were what got sequenced. Assay: immunoSEQ multiplex PCR; the TCRdb copy retains only in-frame clones and omits some. This sample yields 500,000 to 850,000 clones, of which over 11% are seen a single time; 0.035% to 0.045% belongs to the top ten. Study results and caveats: Across all four CD4+ subsets, people with type 1 diabetes showed modestly shorter TCRB CDR3s.

What these receptors recognize is not known. The sequenced sample was naive CD4+ T cells from blood. These receptors originate from a man younger than 30 with type 1 diabetes.

This clone was seen just once. The V gene is TRBV7-6, the J gene TRBJ2-5; D is uncertain. This CDR3 contains 14 residues. Germline CDR1 SGHVS, CDR2 FNYEAQ. Between the trimmed V and J ends, which lost 3 bases and 5 bases, there was a span of 13 bases. This CDR3 is CASSFAVGSETQYF. DNA of the CDR3: TGTGCCAGCAGCTTTGCAGTTGGGTCGGAGACCCAGTACTTC.

CDR3 residues: CASSLPGTIGYTF. DNA of the CDR3: TGTGCCAGCAGCTTACCGGGGACGATAGGCTACACCTTC. The chain is built from TRBV13 and TRBJ1-2; possibly TRBD1 for D (5 bases). Germline lookup yields CDR1 PRHDT and CDR2 FYEKMQ (reference sequence). The CDR3 has 13 amino acids. Between the trimmed V and J ends, which lost 2 bases and 8 bases, there was a span of 12 bases.

This chain connects TRBV6-9 to TRBJ2-1; 11 nucleotides match TRBD2. CDR1 is MNHGY and CDR2 is SVAAGI in the germline V gene. CDR3 size: 17 residues. With V trimmed by 0 bases and J by 6 bases, 7 bases remained unmatched. CDR3 sequence reads: CASSYSRLAGGSNEQFF. CDR3 in DNA: TGTGCCAGCAGTTATTCCCGGCTAGCGGGAGGCTCCAATGAGCAGTTCTTC.

Comment on this clone: Other DNA sequences from this sample encode an identical CDR3 as well. The chain uses TRBV30 and TRBJ2-3; 9 bases align to TRBD1. The CDR3 is 13 residues long. Germline-derived CDR1 and CDR2 are GTSNPN and SVGIG (reference sequence). The ends lost 4 bases at V and 3 bases at J; junction bases unmatched: 2. In nucleotides, the CDR3 is TGTGCCTGGAAGGGGACAGGGACAGATACGCAGTATTTT. As protein: CAWKGTGTDTQYF.

For the CDR3, the DNA is TGTGCCTGGAGTACGGGGATGGAGAATTCACCCCTCCACTTT. It specifies CAWSTGMENSPLHF. The chain carries TRBV30 and TRBJ1-6; D gene unclear. Germline values: CDR1 GTSNPN, CDR2 SVGIG (reference sequence). This CDR3 region has 14 residues. V was clipped by 2 bases and J by 7 bases, with 12 bases between them.

DNA of the CDR3: TGTGCCAGCAGTTTGGCTGCAGGGATGGGTAATGAAAAACTGTTTTTT. Encoded protein: CASSLAAGMGNEKLFF. The chain employs TRBV28 and TRBJ1-4; weak D call: TRBD1 (5 bases). Trimming stripped 3 bases from V and 4 bases from J, with 15 bases between. Germline CDR1 and CDR2: MDHEN and SYDVKM. This CDR3 region has 16 residues.

A few counts support this clone. This CDR3 is also generated by other DNA sequences in the sample. The V call is TRBV7-2, the J call TRBJ1-1; D remains ambiguous. Per the germline V gene, CDR1 is SGHTA and CDR2 is FQGNSA. The ends were cut back, 5 bases at V and 3 bases at J, with 10 bases in the middle. The CDR3 totals 13 residues. The CDR3 protein is CASSPSRDTEAFF. The CDR3 DNA is TGTGCCAGCAGCCCTTCAAGGGACACTGAAGCTTTCTTT.

This clone was detected only a few times. The chain joins TRBV5-6 to TRBJ2-1; D unclear. Trimming stripped 3 bases from V and 10 bases from J, with 11 bases between. Germline V gives CDR1 SGHDT, CDR2 YYEEEE. This CDR3 is 12 amino acids long. The CDR3 loop reads CASSSPGGEQFF. The CDR3 DNA reads as TGTGCCAGCAGCTCACCGGGTGGAGAGCAGTTCTTC. The entire variable domain, with the rest obtained from reference TRBV5-6 and TRBJ2-1, is as follows: DAGVTQSPTHLIKTRGQQVTLRCSPKSGHDTVSWYQQALGQGPQFIFQYYEEEERQRGNFPDRFSGHQFPNYSSELNVNALLLGDSALYLCASSSPGGEQFFGPGTRLTVL.

The J gene is TRBJ1-5, the V gene TRBV28; the D gene is possibly TRBD1 (5 bases). V was clipped by 6 bases and J by 7 bases, with 10 bases between them. Per germline, CDR1 MDHEN and CDR2 SYDVKM. CDR3 length: 12 residues. CDR3 nucleotide sequence: TGTGCCAGCAGAATTAGGGGACAGCCCCAGCATTTT. This sequence encodes CASRIRGQPQHF.

This clone was detected only a few times. The chain is built from TRBV7-9 and TRBJ2-7; 9 nucleotides agree with TRBD1. This CDR3 contains 17 residues. CDR1 and CDR2 from the germline V gene are SEHNR and FQNEAQ (reference sequence). V gave up 3 bases and J gave up 2 bases; unmatched junction bases: 11. The CDR3 sequence: CASSFVLTGGLTYEQYF. CDR3 in DNA: TGTGCCAGCAGCTTCGTCCTTACAGGGGGCCTCACCTACGAGCAGTACTTC.

This chain uses TRBV7-6 with TRBJ2-5, with D unclear. The CDR3 contains 13 residues. Germline-derived CDR1 and CDR2 are SGHVS and FNYEAQ. With 4 bases removed from V and 4 bases from J, the gap between germline ends came to 10 bases. The CDR3 DNA is TGTGCCAGCAGCTCCCCTATCGGAGAGACCCAGTACTTC. Translated, it gives CASSSPIGETQYF. The entire variable domain, with the rest obtained from reference TRBV7-6 and TRBJ2-5, is as follows: GAGVSQSPRYKVTKRGQDVALRCDPISGHVSLYWYRQALGQGPEFLTYFNYEAQQDKSGLPNDRFSAERPEGSISTLTIQRTEQRDSAMYRCASSSPIGETQYFGPGTRLLVL.